These 15 T cell receptor beta chains originate from one sample sequenced in a study of OX40 agonist ivuxolimab in advanced cancers. Profiling relied on immunoSEQ multiplex PCR, and the TCRdb table lists in-frame clones only, not all of them. The sample yields about 41,000 clones, about 85% seen once. Sequencing was performed on CD4+ or CD8+ T cells sorted from blood, taken in a trial of the OX40 agonist ivuxolimab. Source of these receptors: an adult with an advanced solid tumor such as melanoma, head and neck, liver or kidney cancer.

The chain uses TRBV18 and TRBJ2-3, with D possibly being TRBD2 (6 bases). The CDR3 length is 15 residues. In germline, CDR1 is KGHSH, CDR2 LQKENI. V was trimmed by 3 bases and J by 1 base, leaving 11 bases between them. The CDR3 DNA follows: TGTGCCAGCTCACCTCCGGGACTTGGCACAGATACGCAGTATTTT. This translates into CASSPPGLGTDTQYF.

The chain links TRBV18 to TRBJ1-1, with a tentative D call TRBD1 (5 bases). V lost 0 bases and J lost 4, with 12 bases in between. The germline V gene encodes CDR1 KGHSH and CDR2 LQKENI. The CDR3 has 15 amino acids. Here the CDR3 DNA reads TGTGCCAGCTCACCACCGGCGGGGGTCGGCACTGAAGCTTTCTTT. It codes for CASSPPAGVGTEAFF.

V gene TRBV29-1 combines with J gene TRBJ1-2; TRBD1 agrees at 8 bases. V was clipped by 7 bases and J by 4 bases; unmatched bases: 11. Germline V gene data show CDR1 as SQVTM and CDR2 as ANQGSEA. The CDR3 spans 14 residues. The CDR3 region has the DNA TGCAGCGCACCCGGACAGGGTGATTCCTATGGCTACACCTTC. Amino acid sequence: CSAPGQGDSYGYTF.

V and J are TRBV5-6 and TRBJ2-1; possible D gene TRBD1, 5 bases. The CDR3 spans 15 residues. Trimming cost V 3 bases and J 0 bases, with 10 bases left between them. In germline, CDR1 is SGHDT, CDR2 YYEEEE. CDR3 nucleotide sequence: TGTGCCAGCAGCTGGGGCCCCAGCTCCTACAATGAGCAGTTCTTC. It translates to CASSWGPSSYNEQFF.

The rearrangement links TRBV27 to TRBJ2-2, with 7 positions matching TRBD1. Germline CDR1 reads MNHEY; CDR2 reads SMNVEV (reference sequence). The ends lost 4 bases at V and 4 bases at J; junction bases unmatched: 6. The CDR3 covers 15 residues. For the CDR3, the DNA is TGTGCCAGCAGTTCTTCAGGACAGGTCACCGGGGAGCTGTTTTTT. This translates into CASSSSGQVTGELFF.

The V call is TRBV4-2, the J call TRBJ2-7, with TRBD2 identical over 9 bases. The germline gives CDR1 LGHNA, CDR2 YNFKEQ. The ends lost 1 base at V and 6 bases at J; junction bases unmatched: 10. This CDR3 is 16 amino acids long. The chain's CDR3 is CASSQVGLAGIGEQYF. The DNA for the CDR3 is TGTGCCAGCAGCCAAGTGGGGCTAGCGGGGATCGGCGAGCAGTACTTC.

The chain has TRBV11-3 and TRBJ2-5; D remains ambiguous. CDR1 is SGHNT, CDR2 YENEEA, per germline. The CDR3 is made up of 12 amino acids. Trimming left V 2 bases short and J 4 bases short, with 5 bases between. For the CDR3, the DNA is TGTGCCAGCAGCTTAATGGGAGAGACCCAGTACTTC. Amino acids: CASSLMGETQYF.

V usage is TRBV19 and J usage is TRBJ2-7; 7 bases are shared with TRBD1. V lost 4 bases to trimming and J lost 6 bases; unmatched junction nucleotides: 6. CDR3 size: 13 residues. Looked up from germline, CDR1 is LNHDA and CDR2 is SQIVND (reference sequence). CDR3 in amino acids: CASSTNRGSEQYF. The CDR3 DNA sequence: TGTGCCAGTAGTACAAACAGGGGAAGCGAGCAGTACTTC. Using reference TRBV19 and TRBJ2-7 for the parts outside the CDR3, the full variable domain is DGGITQSPKYLFRKEGQNVTLSCEQNLNHDAMYWYRQDPGQGLRLIYYSQIVNDFQKGDIAEGYSVSREKKESFPLTVTSAQKNPTAFYLCASSTNRGSEQYFGPGTRLTVT.

This clone has a single count. J is TRBJ1-5 and V is TRBV15; D unresolved. Per the germline V gene, CDR1 is LNHNV and CDR2 is YYDKDF (reference sequence). V was trimmed by 0 bases and J by 1 base, leaving 7 bases between them. The CDR3 is 15 residues long. CDR3 protein: CATSRDDGSNQPQHF. The CDR3 region has the DNA TGTGCCACCAGCAGAGATGATGGCAGCAATCAGCCCCAGCATTTT.

The gene calls are TRBV27 and TRBJ1-4, with D possibly TRBD1 on 6 matching bases. CDR1 and CDR2 (germline): MNHEY, SMNVEV (reference sequence). Trimming took 6 bases from V and 7 from J, leaving 21 bases between them. This CDR3 contains 16 residues. This CDR3 is CASSASYRAGVEKLFF. The CDR3 region has the DNA TGTGCCAGCAGCGCGAGTTACAGGGCGGGGGTTGAAAAACTGTTTTTT.

This chain's CDR3 is CASSPANEQFF. CDR3 in DNA: TGTGCCAGCAGCCCAGCCAATGAGCAGTTCTTC. This chain links TRBV7-9 with TRBJ2-1; D gene unclear. This CDR3 spans 11 amino acids. The V end was cut by 5 bases, the J end by 6 bases, with 5 bases between. The V gene's germline CDR1 is SEHNR and CDR2 FQNEAQ (reference sequence).

The rearrangement links TRBV5-6 to TRBJ1-1; D gene unclear. Germline loops: CDR1 SGHDT, CDR2 YYEEEE. The CDR3 contains 14 residues. V was cut by 0 bases and J by 1 base, with 7 bases left in between. CDR3 in DNA: TGTGCCAGCAGCTTGGTTCACGGGAACACTGAAGCTTTCTTT. It is translated as CASSLVHGNTEAFF.

This clone was observed a single time. For the CDR3, the DNA is TGTGCCAGCAGCCAATCTAGCGGGTTCTACGAGCAGTACTTC. Translating gives CASSQSSGFYEQYF. This rearrangement joins TRBV7-2 to TRBJ2-7, with 8 bases fitting TRBD2. The CDR3 sequence is 14 residues long. After removal of 5 bases from V and 3 bases from J, the junction contained 6 bases not matched to a gene. Germline CDR1 SGHTA, CDR2 FQGNSA.

The chain has TRBV7-3 and TRBJ2-2, with no clear D. V dropped 3 bases and J dropped 6 bases, with 8 bases sitting between them. Germline V gene lookup returns CDR1 SGHTA and CDR2 FQGTGA. The CDR3 has 13 amino acids. The CDR3 loop reads CASSLNWSGELFF. DNA of the CDR3: TGTGCCAGCAGCTTGAACTGGTCCGGGGAGCTGTTTTTT. Variable domain in full (rest from reference TRBV7-3 and TRBJ2-2): GAGVSQTPSNKVTEKGKYVELRCDPISGHTALYWYRQSLGQGPEFLIYFQGTGAADDSGLPNDRFFAVRPEGSVSTLKIQRTERGDSAVYLCASSLNWSGELFFGEGSRLTVL.

The chain couples TRBV27 to TRBJ1-2, with 9 bases lining up with TRBD1. With V trimmed by 5 bases and J by 0 bases, 7 bases remained unmatched. The CDR3 totals 16 residues. Germline CDR1 and CDR2: MNHEY and SMNVEV (reference sequence). The CDR3 DNA reads as TGTGCCAGCAGTCCCCGGACAGGGGCGACTAACTATGGCTACACCTTC. Translating it yields CASSPRTGATNYGYTF.